The present TCR beta chain was sequenced within a study of blood T cell repertoires in COVID-19. Turning to the study itself: Italy, Spain and the United States were the sources of the convalescent and acute COVID-19 samples.

The CDR3 has 14 amino acids. Trimming left V 4 bases short and J 6 bases short, with 14 bases between. Per germline, CDR1 LGHDT and CDR2 YNNKEL (reference sequence). The data were produced by immunoSEQ multiplex PCR, yet TCRdb's version contains in-frame clones alone and is incomplete. The top ten clones hold roughly 10% of a sample with a few hundred thousand clones, approximately 89% of them seen once. The sequenced sample consisted of peripheral blood. This chain connects TRBV3-1 (or the pseudogene TRBV3-2) to TRBJ2-3; D gene ambiguous. The receptor was derived from a woman in her sixties or seventies with COVID-19, enrolled during active disease. CDR3 sequence (DNA): TGTGCCAGCAGCCGAAACCCGGGTGGCGATACGCAGTATTTT. This sequence encodes CASSRNPGGDTQYF.